This TCR beta chain appears in the sequencing data of a study of a mutant IDH1 vaccine in newly diagnosed glioma. About the study: Vaccination of patients was performed eight times, in weeks 1, 3, 5, 7, 11, 15, 19 and 23. Patients got their first vaccination 4-6 weeks after radiotherapy alone, or with temozolomide cycles. It was radiotherapy, temozolomide, or both that patients received previously, with most receiving both.

With regard to this clone: What it recognizes is unknown. One junction end does not reproduce the germline sequence, and a read error may be involved.

Profiled with immunoSEQ multiplex PCR; TCRdb holds only in-frame clones, not every one. This table holds roughly 45,000 clones, roughly 83% found once. Specified time point: week 23, last vaccination. Every vaccine dose comprised 300 ug of mutant IDH1 20-mer peptide plus topical imiquimod. Per germline, CDR1 MGHDK and CDR2 SYGVNS. The CDR3 sequence is 14 residues long. Sequenced material: PBMCs, taken from a glioma patient whose treatment included an IDH1 peptide vaccine. The TCR originated in a woman younger than 30 with glioma. Some clones in this sample may be carry-over from other donors' samples. This chain joins TRBV25-1 and TRBJ1-6; no clear D. The CDR3 DNA reads TGTGCCAGCAGTGTAGGTTCCTCTAATTCACCCCTCCACTTT. It codes for CASSVGSSNSPLHF. Supplemented by reference TRBV25-1 and TRBJ1-6, the full variable domain reads EADIYQTPRYLVIGTGKKITLECSQTMGHDKMYWYQQDPGMELHLIHYSYGVNSTEKGDLSSESTVSRIRTEHFPLTLESARPSHTSQYLCASSVGSSNSPLHFGNGTRLTVT.